The 13 T cell receptor beta chains listed next were all sequenced from one sample in a study of cytomegalovirus exposure and HLA in healthy donors (TCRdb year 2017). Preparation of the library involved the immunoSEQ multiplex PCR assay. For the multiplex PCR, a mixture combining 60 forward primers for TCR Vbeta segments and 13 reverse primers for TCR Jbeta segments was used. The table was pulled from immuneACCESS by TCRdb, which kept in-frame rearrangements only. Such tables lose some clones; where checked, under half of the loss comes from unresolved V genes, and the rest has no known cause. This sample is represented by more than 110,000 clones; 79% of them were singletons. The ten largest clones add up to around 3% of the sample. The sequenced material came from PBMCs. These TCRs come from a female donor in good health and CMV-seronegative.

This clone was picked up one time. V gene TRBV5-1 combines with J gene TRBJ1-1; D gene ambiguous. With 0 bases removed from V and 1 base from J, the gap between germline ends came to 10 bases. This CDR3 comprises 15 residues. Germline V gives CDR1 SGHRS, CDR2 YFSETQ. CDR3 residues: CASSLGTTRNTEAFF. The DNA for the CDR3 is TGCGCCAGCAGCTTGGGGACTACACGGAACACTGAAGCTTTCTTT. Supplemented by reference TRBV5-1 and TRBJ1-1, the full variable domain reads KAGVTQTPRYLIKTRGQQVTLSCSPISGHRSVSWYQQTPGQGLQFLFEYFSETQRNKGNFPGRFSGRQFSNSRSEMNVSTLELGDSALYLCASSLGTTRNTEAFFGQGTRLTVV.

The chain uses TRBV6-1 and TRBJ2-1; a weak D match, TRBD1 (5 bases). V was trimmed by 3 bases and J by 7 bases, leaving 19 bases between them. This CDR3 contains 16 residues. Germline V gives CDR1 MNHNS, CDR2 SASEGT. The DNA for the CDR3 is TGTGCCAGCAGTGACCTGGGGCAGGCGCGGTGGAATGAGCAGTTCTTC. Amino acid sequence: CASSDLGQARWNEQFF.

The CDR3 coding sequence is TGCGCCAGCAGCCTTTTCTACAGGGCGGCTGTGGATGGCTACACCTTC. It codes for CASSLFYRAAVDGYTF. The chain links TRBV5-1 to TRBJ1-2; the D gene is possibly TRBD1 (6 bases). Germline loops: CDR1 SGHRS, CDR2 YFSETQ. V was pared by 4 bases and J by 6 bases, with 22 bases between. CDR3 length: 16 residues.

This clone was counted only a few times. The V call is TRBV2, the J call TRBJ2-1, with D possibly being TRBD2 (5 bases). The CDR3 is 14 amino acids. Germline lookup yields CDR1 SNHLY and CDR2 FYNNEI. V gave up 8 bases and J gave up 7 bases, with 18 bases separating them. CDR3 nucleotides: TGTGCCAGCGGAGGACGGGAACTTCGGAATGAGCAGTTCTTC. It codes for CASGGRELRNEQFF.

The chain recombines TRBV27 with TRBJ2-7, with 8 bases fitting TRBD1. J lost 4 bases, V lost 6 bases, and 11 bases had no gene match. Germline lookup yields CDR1 MNHEY and CDR2 SMNVEV (reference sequence). The CDR3 sequence is 15 residues long. Here the CDR3 reads CASRFGGQVLYEQYF. CDR3 DNA sequence: TGTGCCAGCAGGTTCGGGGGACAGGTTCTTTACGAGCAGTACTTC.

The rearrangement joins TRBV9 to TRBJ2-5; D perhaps matches TRBD1 (6 bases). Germline CDR1 is SGDLS and CDR2 is YYNGEE. V lost 3 bases, J lost 5 bases, and 20 bases lay in between. This CDR3 region has 16 residues. For the CDR3, the DNA is TGTGCCAGCAGCGCCTCCCCGGGACACCGTAGGGAGACCCAGTACTTC. As protein: CASSASPGHRRETQYF. The variable domain in full, completed from reference TRBV9 and TRBJ2-5, reads DSGVTQTPKHLITATGQRVTLRCSPRSGDLSVYWYQQSLDQGLQFLIQYYNGEERAKGNILERFSAQQFPDLHSELNLSSLELGDSALYFCASSASPGHRRETQYFGPGTRLLVL.

On this clone itself: This same CDR3 is encoded by further DNA sequences in the sample. The CDR3 DNA is TGTGCCAGCAGCGTAGGGCAGGGCGGCTACGAGCAGTACTTC. It encodes CASSVGQGGYEQYF. The chain is built from TRBV9 and TRBJ2-7, with D possibly being TRBD1 (5 bases). With 0 bases removed from V and 3 bases from J, the gap between germline ends came to 10 bases. The CDR3 contains 14 residues. Germline loops: CDR1 SGDLS, CDR2 YYNGEE.

This chain connects TRBV7-9 to TRBJ1-3; D may be TRBD1 (5 bases). Trimming left V 5 bases short and J 4 bases short, with 21 bases between. This CDR3 comprises 17 residues. The germline V gene has CDR1 SEHNR and CDR2 FQNEAQ (reference sequence). The CDR3 coding sequence is TGTGCCAGCAGCCCTCTAAGTCAGGGAATTTTCGGAAACACCATATATTTT. This gives the protein CASSPLSQGIFGNTIYF. The full variable domain, in which reference TRBV7-9 and TRBJ1-3 provide the parts outside the CDR3, is DTGVSQNPRHKITKRGQNVTFRCDPISEHNRLYWYRQTLGQGPEFLTYFQNEAQLEKSRLLSDRFSAERPKGSFSTLEIQRTEQGDSAMYLCASSPLSQGIFGNTIYFGEGSWLTVV.

V and J are TRBV30 and TRBJ2-3; 10 bases line up with TRBD2. The CDR3 runs 14 residues. CDR1 is GTSNPN, CDR2 SVGIG, per germline (reference sequence). The V and J ends lost 6 bases and 1 base, in that order; junction bases with no gene match: 4. DNA for the CDR3: TGTGCCTGCTACGGACTAGCGGGCACAGATACGCAGTATTTT. As protein: CACYGLAGTDTQYF.

V gene TRBV7-3 combines with J gene TRBJ2-1, with D possibly matching TRBD2 (5 bases). In germline, CDR1 is SGHTA, CDR2 FQGTGA. This CDR3 has 13 amino acids. V shed 5 bases and J shed 5 bases, with 10 bases lying between them. In nucleotides, the CDR3 is TGTGCCAGCAGCCCGACTACCAACAATGAGCAGTTCTTC. This sequence encodes CASSPTTNNEQFF.

This clone was seen only a few times. The chain has TRBV6-6 and TRBJ1-1; 9 positions match TRBD1. Germline values: CDR1 MNHNY, CDR2 SVGAGI (reference sequence). V trimming: 6 bases; J trimming: 6 bases; junction bases outside the gene matches: 11. The CDR3 is made up of 15 amino acids. In nucleotides, the CDR3 is TGTGCCAGCAGCGAGCCGGACAGGGGAGGCCCTGAAGCTTTCTTT. Protein sequence: CASSEPDRGGPEAFF.

J is TRBJ1-1 and V is TRBV10-3, with D perhaps matching TRBD1 (5 bases). Per the germline V gene, CDR1 is ENHRY and CDR2 is SYGVKD. The CDR3 runs to 13 residues. V lost 10 bases, J lost 4 bases, and 16 bases lay in between. As DNA, the CDR3 is TGTGCCACCAAAGGGGTCGGGGGCACTGAAGCTTTCTTT. Translation gives CATKGVGGTEAFF.

V is TRBV9 and J is TRBJ1-4; the D gene is possibly TRBD1 (6 bases). Germline V gene lookup returns CDR1 SGDLS and CDR2 YYNGEE. Trimming shortened V by 4 bases and J by 10 bases, and 11 bases separated the two germline ends. The CDR3 covers 12 residues. The CDR3 nucleotides are TGTGCCAGCAGCCAACTAGGGGGAAAACTGTTTTTT. As protein: CASSQLGGKLFF.